This T cell receptor beta chain was sequenced in a study of blood T cell repertoires in COVID-19. At the level of the study: Collection of acute and convalescent COVID-19 samples took place in the United States, Italy and Spain. T cells, B-cell-depleted T cells, or PBMCs supplied cDNA or gDNA.

Per germline, CDR1 SGHTA and CDR2 FQGNSA. This CDR3 contains 14 residues. The J segment lost 3 bases and the V segment lost 2 bases, leaving 4 bases of the junction unmatched. In the original workflow: Estimation of nucleated cell counts was performed using reference gene primer amplification. Sequencing used immunoSEQ multiplex PCR; TCRdb keeps in-frame clones, though not all of them. The DNA was the basis for D and trimming; V, J and clone size are from that table. The data show 150,000 to 200,000 clones, about 88% seen once. The J gene is TRBJ2-7, the V gene TRBV7-2; 7 bases match TRBD1. This receptor was obtained from a human donor in a cohort sampled during active COVID-19. The specimen sequenced was peripheral blood. CDR3: CASSLTGAVYEQYF. CDR3 in DNA: TGTGCCAGCAGCTTAACAGGGGCGGTCTACGAGCAGTACTTC.